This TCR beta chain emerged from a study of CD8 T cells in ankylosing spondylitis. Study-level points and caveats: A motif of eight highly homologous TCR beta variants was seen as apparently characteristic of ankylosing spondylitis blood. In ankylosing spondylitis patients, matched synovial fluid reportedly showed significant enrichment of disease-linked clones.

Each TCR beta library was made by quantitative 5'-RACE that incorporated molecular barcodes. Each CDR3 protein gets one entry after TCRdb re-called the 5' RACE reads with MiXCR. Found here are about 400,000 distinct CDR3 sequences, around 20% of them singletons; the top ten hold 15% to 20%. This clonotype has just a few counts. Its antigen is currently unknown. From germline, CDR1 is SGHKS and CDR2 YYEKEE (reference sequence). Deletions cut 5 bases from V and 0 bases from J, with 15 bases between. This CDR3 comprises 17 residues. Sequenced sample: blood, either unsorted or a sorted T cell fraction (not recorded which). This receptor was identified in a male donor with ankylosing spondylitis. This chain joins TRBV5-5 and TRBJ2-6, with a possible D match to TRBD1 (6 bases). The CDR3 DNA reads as TGTGCCAGCAGACGCCGGGACACCTTCTCTGGGGCCAACGTCCTGACTTTC. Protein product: CASRRRDTFSGANVLTF.